The sequence of this TCR beta chain was determined in a study of radiation and T cells in renal cell carcinoma. Study-wide context: Nephrectomy followed 15 Gy stereotactic body radiation by 4 weeks. Whole-study findings and limits: Top tumor clonotypes rose in blood 2 weeks post-radiation, then contracted.

The sample's time point: baseline pretreatment blood. The sample's treatment: 15 Gy SBRT to primary tumor, nephrectomy 4 weeks later. The tumor was a clear cell renal cell carcinoma. Notes on this clone: The target antigen is unknown.

Only in-frame clones appear in the TCRdb table, and some are missing; sequencing was by immunoSEQ multiplex PCR. The sample records about 130,000 clones, approximately 78% being singletons. Germline V gene data show CDR1 as MNHNS and CDR2 as SASEGT. CDR3 length: 13 amino acids. V lost 6 bases, J lost 0 bases, and 8 bases lay in between. This clonotype was sampled from a woman aged 55-69 years with renal cell carcinoma. Sequencing used blood, obtained from a patient whose treatment included radiotherapy and nephrectomy. The chain uses TRBV6-1 and TRBJ1-1; a possible D gene is TRBD1 (6 bases). The CDR3 DNA sequence: TGTGCCAGCAGACGGACAGTGAACACTGAAGCTTTCTTT. Residues: CASRRTVNTEAFF.